This T cell receptor beta chain was obtained from a study of T cell changes during pregnancy in multiple sclerosis. Assay: immunoSEQ multiplex PCR; the TCRdb copy retains only in-frame clones and omits some. The sample contains 50,000 to 75,000 clones, roughly 90% of which appear only once. The germline V gene has CDR1 SNHLY and CDR2 FYNNEI. Trimming took 10 bases from V and 0 from J; bases not matched to a gene: 3. This CDR3 spans 13 amino acids. This TCR derives from a female donor in good health, enrolled as a control in a pregnancy study. The rearrangement links TRBV2 to TRBJ1-1; 9 nucleotides align to TRBD1. Material: peripheral blood, obtained in the first trimester of pregnancy. CDR3 amino acids: CAIDRGVNTEAFF. The CDR3, as DNA: TGTGCCATTGACAGGGGGGTGAACACTGAAGCTTTCTTT.